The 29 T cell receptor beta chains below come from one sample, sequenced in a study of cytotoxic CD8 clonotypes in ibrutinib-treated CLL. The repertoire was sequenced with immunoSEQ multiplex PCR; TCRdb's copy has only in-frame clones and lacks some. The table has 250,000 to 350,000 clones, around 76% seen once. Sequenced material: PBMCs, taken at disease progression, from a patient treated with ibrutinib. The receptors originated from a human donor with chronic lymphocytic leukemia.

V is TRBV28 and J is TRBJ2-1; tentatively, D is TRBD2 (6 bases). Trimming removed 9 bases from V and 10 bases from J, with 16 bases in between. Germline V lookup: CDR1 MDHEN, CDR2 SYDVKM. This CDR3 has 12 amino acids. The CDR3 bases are TGTGCCAGTCAGGGTCTAGCGAGGGAGCAGTTCTTC. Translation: CASQGLAREQFF.

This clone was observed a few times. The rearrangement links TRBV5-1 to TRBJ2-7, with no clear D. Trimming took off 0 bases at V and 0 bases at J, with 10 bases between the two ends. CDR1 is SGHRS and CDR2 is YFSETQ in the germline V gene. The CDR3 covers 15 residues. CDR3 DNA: TGCGCCAGCAGCTTGGGATGGGCTAGCTCCTACGAGCAGTACTTC. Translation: CASSLGWASSYEQYF. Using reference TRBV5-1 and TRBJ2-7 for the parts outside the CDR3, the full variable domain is KAGVTQTPRYLIKTRGQQVTLSCSPISGHRSVSWYQQTPGQGLQFLFEYFSETQRNKGNFPGRFSGRQFSNSRSEMNVSTLELGDSALYLCASSLGWASSYEQYFGPGTRLTVT.

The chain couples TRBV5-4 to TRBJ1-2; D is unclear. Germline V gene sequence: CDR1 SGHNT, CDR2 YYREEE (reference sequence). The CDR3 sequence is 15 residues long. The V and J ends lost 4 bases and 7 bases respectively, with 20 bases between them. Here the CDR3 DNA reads TGTGCCAGCAGCCGCCTTTTGCAAGCGCGGGGTGGCTACACCTTC. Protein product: CASSRLLQARGGYTF.

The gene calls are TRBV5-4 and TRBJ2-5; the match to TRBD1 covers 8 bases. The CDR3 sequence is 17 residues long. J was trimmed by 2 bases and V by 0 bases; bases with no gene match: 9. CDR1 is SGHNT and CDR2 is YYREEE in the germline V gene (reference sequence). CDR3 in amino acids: CASSLEPGRGPQETQYF. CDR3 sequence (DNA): TGTGCCAGCAGCTTGGAGCCTGGCAGGGGGCCTCAAGAGACCCAGTACTTC.

The CDR3 loop is CASSYDRGRGYTF. CDR3 coding DNA: TGTGCCAGCAGTTATGACAGGGGACGTGGCTACACCTTC. This chain links TRBV6-5 with TRBJ1-2; 8 bases are a match to TRBD1. The CDR3 has 13 amino acids. Germline V gene data show CDR1 as MNHEY and CDR2 as SVGAGI. J was trimmed by 7 bases and V by 3 bases; bases with no gene match: 4.

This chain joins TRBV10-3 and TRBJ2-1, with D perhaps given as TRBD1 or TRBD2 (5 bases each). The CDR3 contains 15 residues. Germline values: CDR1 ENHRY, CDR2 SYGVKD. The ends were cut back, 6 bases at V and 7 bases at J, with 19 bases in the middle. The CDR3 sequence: CAISRSAGALNEQFF. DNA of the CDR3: TGTGCCATCAGCCGCTCGGCCGGGGCCCTAAATGAGCAGTTCTTC.

The CDR3 reads CASSVVDRDTQYF. CDR3 nucleotide sequence: TGTGCCAGCAGCGTAGTAGACAGAGATACGCAGTATTTT. The chain uses TRBV9 and TRBJ2-3, with D maybe TRBD1 (5 bases). V lost 0 bases and J 5 bases, leaving 7 bases between the germline ends. Germline V gene sequence: CDR1 SGDLS, CDR2 YYNGEE. The CDR3 spans 13 residues.

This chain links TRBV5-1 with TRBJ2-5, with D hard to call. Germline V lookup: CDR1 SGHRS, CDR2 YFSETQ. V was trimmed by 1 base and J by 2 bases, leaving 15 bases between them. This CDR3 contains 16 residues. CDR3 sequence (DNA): TGCGCCAGCAGCTTGAGGTTTGGGGTTCGACAAGAGACCCAGTACTTC. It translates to CASSLRFGVRQETQYF.

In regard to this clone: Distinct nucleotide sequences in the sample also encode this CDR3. The CDR3 DNA follows: TGTGCCATCAGTGAAGATAGCTCCTACAATGAGCAGTTCTTC. This gives the protein CAISEDSSYNEQFF. The chain combines TRBV10-3 with TRBJ2-1, with no clear D. The V gene's germline CDR1 is ENHRY and CDR2 SYGVKD. The CDR3 loop spans 14 amino acids. Deletions cut 3 bases from V and 0 bases from J, with 6 bases between.

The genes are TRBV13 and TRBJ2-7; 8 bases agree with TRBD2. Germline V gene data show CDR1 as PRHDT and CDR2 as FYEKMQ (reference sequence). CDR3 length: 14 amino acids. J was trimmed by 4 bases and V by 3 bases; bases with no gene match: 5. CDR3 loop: CASSFRGGIYEQYF. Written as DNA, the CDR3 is TGTGCCAGCAGCTTTCGGGGGGGCATTTACGAGCAGTACTTC.

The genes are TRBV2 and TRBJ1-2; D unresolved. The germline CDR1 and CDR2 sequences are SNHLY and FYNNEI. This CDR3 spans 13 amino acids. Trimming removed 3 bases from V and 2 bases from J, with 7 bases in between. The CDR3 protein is CASSEGNNYGYTF. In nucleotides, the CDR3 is TGTGCCAGCAGTGAGGGCAACAACTATGGCTACACCTTC.

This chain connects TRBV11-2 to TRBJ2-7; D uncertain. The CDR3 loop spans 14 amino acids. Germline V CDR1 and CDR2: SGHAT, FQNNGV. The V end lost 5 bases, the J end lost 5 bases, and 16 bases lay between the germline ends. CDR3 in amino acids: CASSLNVGSHEQYF. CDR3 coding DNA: TGTGCCAGCAGCCTAAATGTGGGGTCCCACGAGCAGTACTTC.

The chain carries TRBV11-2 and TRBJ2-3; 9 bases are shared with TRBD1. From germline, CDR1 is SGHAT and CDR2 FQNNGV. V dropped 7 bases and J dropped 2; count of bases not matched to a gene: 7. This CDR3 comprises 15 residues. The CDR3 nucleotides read TGTGCCAGCATTTCTGGGACAGGGTCCACAGATACGCAGTATTTT. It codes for CASISGTGSTDTQYF. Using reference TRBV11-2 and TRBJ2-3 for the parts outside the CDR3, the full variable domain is EAGVAQSPRYKIIEKRQSVAFWCNPISGHATLYWYQQILGQGPKLLIQFQNNGVVDDSQLPKDRFSAERLKGVDSTLKIQPAKLEDSAVYLCASISGTGSTDTQYFGPGTRLTVL.

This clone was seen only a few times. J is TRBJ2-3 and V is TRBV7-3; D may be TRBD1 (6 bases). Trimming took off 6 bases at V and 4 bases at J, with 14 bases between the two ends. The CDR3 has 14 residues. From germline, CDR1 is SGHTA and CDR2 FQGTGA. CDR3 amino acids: CASSRTEGADTQYF. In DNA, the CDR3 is TGTGCCAGCAGTCGGACAGAAGGGGCAGATACGCAGTATTTT. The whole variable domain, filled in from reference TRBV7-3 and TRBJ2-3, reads GAGVSQTPSNKVTEKGKYVELRCDPISGHTALYWYRQSLGQGPEFLIYFQGTGAADDSGLPNDRFFAVRPEGSVSTLKIQRTERGDSAVYLCASSRTEGADTQYFGPGTRLTVL.

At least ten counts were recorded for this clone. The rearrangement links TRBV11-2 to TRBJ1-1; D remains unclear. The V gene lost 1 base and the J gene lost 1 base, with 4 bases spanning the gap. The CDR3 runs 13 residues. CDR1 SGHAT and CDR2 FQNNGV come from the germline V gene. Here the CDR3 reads CASSLGGNTEAFF. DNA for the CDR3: TGTGCCAGCAGCTTAGGAGGGAACACTGAAGCTTTCTTT. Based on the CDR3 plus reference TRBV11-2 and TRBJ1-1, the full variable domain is EAGVAQSPRYKIIEKRQSVAFWCNPISGHATLYWYQQILGQGPKLLIQFQNNGVVDDSQLPKDRFSAERLKGVDSTLKIQPAKLEDSAVYLCASSLGGNTEAFFGQGTRLTVV.

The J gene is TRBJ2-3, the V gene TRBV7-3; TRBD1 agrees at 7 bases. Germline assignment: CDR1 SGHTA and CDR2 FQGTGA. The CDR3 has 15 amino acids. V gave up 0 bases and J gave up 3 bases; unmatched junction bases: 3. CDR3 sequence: CASSLTGRGTDTQYF. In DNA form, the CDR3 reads TGTGCCAGCAGCTTAACCGGCAGGGGGACAGATACGCAGTATTTT.

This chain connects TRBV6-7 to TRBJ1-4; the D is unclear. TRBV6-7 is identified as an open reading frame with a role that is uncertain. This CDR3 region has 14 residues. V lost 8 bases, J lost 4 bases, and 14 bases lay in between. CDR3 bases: TGTGCCAGCCGCTGCGGTCATTTTAATGAAAAACTGTTTTTT. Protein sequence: CASRCGHFNEKLFF.

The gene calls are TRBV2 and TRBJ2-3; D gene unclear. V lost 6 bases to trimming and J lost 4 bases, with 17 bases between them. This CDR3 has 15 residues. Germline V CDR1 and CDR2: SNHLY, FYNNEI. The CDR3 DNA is TGTGCCAGCAGCAGCGACCCTACGAGCGCAGATACGCAGTATTTT. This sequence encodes CASSSDPTSADTQYF.

In DNA, the CDR3 is TGTGCCAGCAGCTTAAGCAGGAGCACTGAAGCTTTCTTT. Residues: CASSLSRSTEAFF. This chain connects TRBV7-6 to TRBJ1-1, with no clear D. This CDR3 region has 13 residues. V lost 2 bases, J lost 4 bases, and 8 bases lay in between. The V gene's germline CDR1 is SGHVS and CDR2 FNYEAQ.

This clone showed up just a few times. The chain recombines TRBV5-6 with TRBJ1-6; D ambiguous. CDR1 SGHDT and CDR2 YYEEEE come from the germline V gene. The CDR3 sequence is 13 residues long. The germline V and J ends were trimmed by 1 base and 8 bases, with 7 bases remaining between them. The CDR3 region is CASSLKTDSPLHF. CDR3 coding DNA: TGTGCCAGCAGCTTGAAAACCGATTCACCCCTCCACTTT. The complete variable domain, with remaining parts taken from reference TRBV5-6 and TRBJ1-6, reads DAGVTQSPTHLIKTRGQQVTLRCSPKSGHDTVSWYQQALGQGPQFIFQYYEEEERQRGNFPDRFSGHQFPNYSSELNVNALLLGDSALYLCASSLKTDSPLHFGNGTRLTVT.

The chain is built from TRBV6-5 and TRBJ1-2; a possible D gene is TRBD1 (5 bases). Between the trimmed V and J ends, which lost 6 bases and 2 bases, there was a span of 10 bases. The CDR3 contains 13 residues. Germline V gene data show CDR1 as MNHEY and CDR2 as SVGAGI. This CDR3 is CASRRQTNYGYTF. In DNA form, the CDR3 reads TGTGCCAGCAGGAGACAGACAAACTATGGCTACACCTTC.

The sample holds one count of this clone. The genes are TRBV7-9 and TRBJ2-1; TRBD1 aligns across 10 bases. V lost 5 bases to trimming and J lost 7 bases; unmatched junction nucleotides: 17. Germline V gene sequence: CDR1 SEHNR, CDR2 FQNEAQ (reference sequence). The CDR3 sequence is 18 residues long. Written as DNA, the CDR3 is TGTGCCAGCAGCCCCGAACCGGGACAGGGGTTTTCGGGTAATGAGCAGTTCTTC. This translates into CASSPEPGQGFSGNEQFF.

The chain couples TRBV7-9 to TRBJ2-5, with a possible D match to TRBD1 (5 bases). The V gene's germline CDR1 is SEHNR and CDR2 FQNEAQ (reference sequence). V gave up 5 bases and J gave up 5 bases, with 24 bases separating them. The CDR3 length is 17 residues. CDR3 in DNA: TGTGCCAGCAGCCCCAATAATTCCCAGGGCCAAAGGGAGACCCAGTACTTC. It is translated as CASSPNNSQGQRETQYF.

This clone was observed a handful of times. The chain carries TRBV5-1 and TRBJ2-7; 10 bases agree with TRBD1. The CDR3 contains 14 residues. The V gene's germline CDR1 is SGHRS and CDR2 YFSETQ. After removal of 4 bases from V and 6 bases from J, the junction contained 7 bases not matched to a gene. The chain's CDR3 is CASSTGQGLSEQYF. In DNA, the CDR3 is TGCGCCAGCAGCACGGGACAGGGGCTGAGCGAGCAGTACTTC.

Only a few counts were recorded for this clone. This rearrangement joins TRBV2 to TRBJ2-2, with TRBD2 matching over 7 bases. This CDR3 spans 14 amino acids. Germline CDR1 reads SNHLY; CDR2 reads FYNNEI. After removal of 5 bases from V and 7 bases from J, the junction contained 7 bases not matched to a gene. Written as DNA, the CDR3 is TGTGCCAGCAGTCCACTAGCGCGCGGCGGGGAGCTGTTTTTT. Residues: CASSPLARGGELFF. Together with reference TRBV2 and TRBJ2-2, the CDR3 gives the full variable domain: EPEVTQTPSHQVTQMGQEVILRCVPISNHLYFYWYRQILGQKVEFLVSFYNNEISEKSEIFDDQFSVERPDGSNFTLKIRSTKLEDSAMYFCASSPLARGGELFFGEGSRLTVL.

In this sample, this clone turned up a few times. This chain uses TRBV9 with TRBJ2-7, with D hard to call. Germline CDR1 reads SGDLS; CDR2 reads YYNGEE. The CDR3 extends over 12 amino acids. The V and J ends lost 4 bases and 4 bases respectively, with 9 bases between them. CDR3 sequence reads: CASSLSGYEQYF. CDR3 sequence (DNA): TGTGCCAGCAGCCTTAGTGGGTACGAGCAGTACTTC.

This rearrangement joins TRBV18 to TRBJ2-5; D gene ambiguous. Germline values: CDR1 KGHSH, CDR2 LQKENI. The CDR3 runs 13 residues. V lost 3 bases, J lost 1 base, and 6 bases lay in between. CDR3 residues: CASSPTLQETQYF. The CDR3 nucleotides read TGTGCCAGCTCACCGACTCTCCAAGAGACCCAGTACTTC.

The CDR3 here is CASSLEWGTSPFF. DNA of the CDR3: TGTGCCAGCAGCTTAGAGTGGGGGACTAGTCCGTTCTTC. The J gene is TRBJ2-1, the V gene TRBV11-2; 8 nucleotides line up with TRBD2. Germline CDR1 and CDR2: SGHAT and FQNNGV. The CDR3 runs to 13 residues. After removal of 0 bases from V and 15 bases from J, the junction contained 7 bases not matched to a gene. The variable domain in full, completed from reference TRBV11-2 and TRBJ2-1, reads EAGVAQSPRYKIIEKRQSVAFWCNPISGHATLYWYQQILGQGPKLLIQFQNNGVVDDSQLPKDRFSAERLKGVDSTLKIQPAKLEDSAVYLCASSLEWGTSPFFGPGTRLTVL.

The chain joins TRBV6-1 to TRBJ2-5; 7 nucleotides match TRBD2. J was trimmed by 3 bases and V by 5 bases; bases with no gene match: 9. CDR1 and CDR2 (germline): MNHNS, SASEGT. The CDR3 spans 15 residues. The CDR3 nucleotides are TGTGCCAGCAGTCCCTCATGGGGGGGAGAAGAGACCCAGTACTTC. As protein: CASSPSWGGEETQYF.